The next 24 T cell receptor beta chains were all read from a single sample in a study of human T cells and chemical hapten exposure. Time point indicated: patch test 3, about 24 weeks after DPC sensitization. The treatment is: therapeutic diphenylcyclopropenone sensitization with weekly scalp DPC. TCRdb ran MiXCR on the RACE reads and lists one entry per CDR3 protein. In the table there are tens of thousands of distinct CDR3 sequences, 13% of which are singletons. The specimen comprised whole blood, sampled in connection with sensitization to the hapten diphenylcyclopropenone (DPC). These receptors originate from a woman between 45 and 65 years old with alopecia areata. Some clones in this sample may be carry-over from other donors' samples.

This clonotype was observed many times. The chain joins TRBV29-1 to TRBJ2-7; tentative D call: TRBD1 (5 bases). Germline values: CDR1 SQVTM, CDR2 ANQGSEA. Trimming removed 5 bases at V and 0 bases at J, with 8 bases between. The length of the CDR3 is 12 residues. CDR3 region: CSVSTVSYEQYF. Written as DNA, the CDR3 is TGCAGCGTTTCGACAGTCTCCTACGAGCAGTACTTC.

This sequence joins TRBV20-1 and TRBJ1-2; D may be TRBD1 (5 bases). This CDR3 is 17 amino acids long. Germline-derived CDR1 and CDR2 are DFQATT and SNEGSKA (reference sequence). V lost 3 bases and J lost 1, with 21 bases in between. For the CDR3, the DNA is TGCAGTGCTAGGGCGGGGGATATAACACCCCGTAACTATGGCTACACCTTC. Its protein is CSARAGDITPRNYGYTF.

This clonotype was seen ten or more times. The chain has TRBV2 and TRBJ2-7; TRBD2 aligns across 11 bases. There are 15 residues in the CDR3. Germline assignment: CDR1 SNHLY and CDR2 FYNNEI. The J segment lost 5 bases and the V segment lost 6 bases, leaving 9 bases of the junction unmatched. The CDR3 here is CASSARTSGSHEQYF. CDR3 nucleotides: TGTGCCAGCAGCGCCCGAACTAGCGGGAGCCACGAGCAGTACTTC. The full variable domain, rest sourced from reference TRBV2 and TRBJ2-7, is EPEVTQTPSHQVTQMGQEVILRCVPISNHLYFYWYRQILGQKVEFLVSFYNNEISEKSEIFDDQFSVERPDGSNFTLKIRSTKLEDSAMYFCASSARTSGSHEQYFGPGTRLTVT.

This clonotype was counted ten times or more. The DNA for the CDR3 is TGTGCCAGCAGTTTCCGCTTTGGGCTAGCGGGAATCCGGTACGGTAGCAATGAGCAGTTCTTC. The encoded protein is CASSFRFGLAGIRYGSNEQFF. The gene calls are TRBV27 and TRBJ2-1; 9 bases match TRBD2. The CDR3 contains 21 residues. Looked up from germline, CDR1 is MNHEY and CDR2 is SMNVEV (reference sequence). The J segment lost 6 bases and the V segment lost 3 bases, leaving 24 bases of the junction unmatched.

This clonotype appeared many times. The rearrangement joins TRBV5-1 to TRBJ2-3, with 13 bases lining up with TRBD2. The germline CDR1 and CDR2 sequences are SGHRS and YFSETQ. Unmatched junction bases numbered 4, after V lost 3 bases and J lost 3 bases. The CDR3 consists of 16 residues. The CDR3 DNA follows: TGCGCCAGCAGCTCACTAGCGGGAGGGCGTACAGATACGCAGTATTTT. Translating it yields CASSSLAGGRTDTQYF.

This clonotype came up many times. The chain combines TRBV7-6 with TRBJ2-4, with a weak D call TRBD1 (6 bases). Looked up from germline, CDR1 is SGHVS and CDR2 is FNYEAQ. Deletions cut 5 bases from V and 8 bases from J, with 22 bases between. The CDR3 runs 16 residues. CDR3 region: CASSAARDTNLDIQYF. CDR3 nucleotide sequence: TGTGCCAGCAGCGCCGCCCGGGACACCAACTTGGACATTCAGTACTTC.

This clonotype has a count of ten or more. V and J are TRBV6-5 and TRBJ1-5; maybe TRBD1 (5 bases). The germline CDR1 and CDR2 sequences are MNHEY and SVGAGI. V was pared by 5 bases and J by 9 bases, with 14 bases between. The CDR3 loop spans 13 amino acids. The CDR3 nucleotides are TGTGCCAGCAGTGGGGAGAGGGGAGGGCCCCAGCATTTT. Translating gives CASSGERGGPQHF.

This chain connects TRBV7-6 to TRBJ2-3, with 13 bases lining up with TRBD2. Losses at the gene ends were 5 bases for V and 0 bases for J; bases not matched to a gene: 2. Germline CDR1 and CDR2: SGHVS and FNYEAQ. The CDR3 loop spans 16 amino acids. For the CDR3, the DNA is TGTGCCAGCAGCGAGGGACTAGCGGGGAGCACAGATACGCAGTATTTT. It translates to CASSEGLAGSTDTQYF.

This clonotype turned up a few times. This chain connects TRBV6-2 or TRBV6-3 to TRBJ1-5; D may be TRBD1 (5 bases). The CDR3 loop spans 15 amino acids. Trimming shortened V by 6 bases and J by 4 bases, and 16 bases separated the two germline ends. CDR1 MNHEY and CDR2 SVGEGT come from the germline V gene. The CDR3 DNA follows: TGTGCCAGCAGCCCCGGAGCAGGGTGGAATCAGCCCCAGCATTTT. This encodes CASSPGAGWNQPQHF.

This clonotype was counted between two and nine times. The V gene is TRBV7-6, the J gene TRBJ2-1; TRBD2 is a possible D gene (6 bases). The CDR3 extends over 15 amino acids. Germline values: CDR1 SGHVS, CDR2 FNYEAQ. Trimming shortened V by 5 bases and J by 1 base, and 12 bases separated the two germline ends. Here the CDR3 DNA reads TGTGCCAGCAGCCCCGGGAGACAGTCCTACAATGAGCAGTTCTTC. It is translated as CASSPGRQSYNEQFF.

This chain joins TRBV3-1 and TRBJ2-7, with 11 bases matching TRBD1. Trimming took 1 base from V and 2 from J; bases not matched to a gene: 1. Germline CDR1 is LGHDT and CDR2 is YNNKEL (reference sequence). The CDR3 loop spans 15 amino acids. CDR3 nucleotide sequence: TGTGCCAGCAGCCAAGGGACAGGGGGCACCTACGAGCAGTACTTC. Translated: CASSQGTGGTYEQYF.

This clonotype was seen a few times. The V gene is TRBV18, the J gene TRBJ2-7; D remains unclear. From germline, CDR1 is KGHSH and CDR2 LQKENI. CDR3 size: 12 residues. V dropped 6 bases and J dropped 7 bases, with 13 bases sitting between them. CDR3 sequence: CASSSFVREQYF. CDR3 DNA: TGTGCCAGCTCCTCTTTCGTAAGAGAGCAGTACTTC.

The chain is built from TRBV9 and TRBJ1-2; D might be TRBD1 (6 bases). The CDR3 has 15 amino acids. The germline V and J ends were trimmed by 4 bases and 3 bases, with 16 bases remaining between them. The germline gives CDR1 SGDLS, CDR2 YYNGEE. The CDR3 loop reads CASSLTTGIYYGYTF. The CDR3, as DNA: TGTGCCAGCAGCTTAACTACAGGGATCTACTATGGCTACACCTTC.

This clonotype was found many times. This chain links TRBV20-1 with TRBJ2-1; no firm D call. The germline V gene has CDR1 DFQATT and CDR2 SNEGSKA (reference sequence). Trimming shortened V by 1 base and J by 5 bases, and 15 bases separated the two germline ends. The CDR3 has 15 residues. DNA of the CDR3: TGCAGTGCTAGAGCCCTCCGGCTAGAGGACAATGAGCAGTTCTTC. This translates into CSARALRLEDNEQFF.

Only a few counts were recorded for this clonotype. V usage is TRBV12-3 or TRBV12-4 and J usage is TRBJ2-5; 8 bases are a match to TRBD1. The CDR3 loop spans 17 amino acids. Unmatched junction bases numbered 13, after V lost 2 bases and J lost 5 bases. In nucleotides, the CDR3 is TGTGCCAGCAGTTTACGACAGGGGTTGTCAGATTCCGAGACCCAGTACTTC. Amino acid sequence: CASSLRQGLSDSETQYF.

This clonotype appeared many times. This chain links TRBV10-3 with TRBJ1-6, with D maybe TRBD1 (6 bases). The CDR3 contains 13 residues. V dropped 8 bases and J dropped 9 bases, with 14 bases sitting between them. The germline V gene has CDR1 ENHRY and CDR2 SYGVKD. The CDR3, as DNA: TGTGCCATCCGAACGGGACAAGTTTCACCCCTCCACTTT. This encodes CAIRTGQVSPLHF.

The sample holds a few counts of this clonotype. The CDR3 sequence: CSARAGVGQETQYF. Here the CDR3 DNA reads TGCAGTGCTAGAGCGGGAGTGGGCCAAGAGACCCAGTACTTC. The J gene is TRBJ2-5, the V gene TRBV20-1, with D perhaps TRBD2 (6 bases). This CDR3 is built from 14 residues. Germline loops: CDR1 DFQATT, CDR2 SNEGSKA (reference sequence). Trimming removed 1 base at V and 1 base at J, with 10 bases between.

This clonotype was seen many times. The chain is built from TRBV10-3 and TRBJ2-1; the match to TRBD1 covers 9 bases. Trimming cost V 11 bases and J 6 bases; bases outside gene matches: 11. This CDR3 is 14 amino acids long. The germline V gene has CDR1 ENHRY and CDR2 SYGVKD. CDR3 protein: CAANRDRAPNEQFF. CDR3 DNA: TGTGCCGCGAACCGGGACAGGGCCCCCAATGAGCAGTTCTTC.

This clonotype was counted a few times. The CDR3 sequence: CSASLGAVQPQHF. In DNA form, the CDR3 reads TGCAGTGCTAGTTTGGGGGCGGTTCAGCCCCAGCATTTT. The chain joins TRBV20-1 to TRBJ1-5; tentative D call: TRBD1 (6 bases). V was pared by 3 bases and J by 6 bases, with 12 bases between. Germline-derived CDR1 and CDR2 are DFQATT and SNEGSKA (reference sequence). The CDR3 length is 13 residues.

This clonotype has a handful of counts. The rearrangement links TRBV11-2 to TRBJ1-3; D not certain. Germline V lookup: CDR1 SGHAT, CDR2 FQNNGV. V shed 3 bases and J shed 4 bases, with 7 bases lying between them. This CDR3 is 13 amino acids long. CDR3 protein: CASSFGVGNTIYF. Here the CDR3 DNA reads TGTGCCAGCAGCTTTGGAGTCGGAAACACCATATATTTT.

This chain connects TRBV29-1 to TRBJ1-1; D is perhaps TRBD1 (5 bases). The germline V gene encodes CDR1 SQVTM and CDR2 ANQGSEA. Between the trimmed V and J ends, which lost 7 bases and 6 bases, there was a span of 18 bases. The CDR3 totals 13 residues. The CDR3 sequence is CSAIGTWGAEAFF. CDR3 bases: TGCAGCGCGATCGGTACCTGGGGCGCTGAAGCTTTCTTT. Filled out from reference TRBV29-1 and TRBJ1-1, the complete variable domain reads SAVISQKPSRDICQRGTSLTIQCQVDSQVTMMFWYRQQPGQSLTLIATANQGSEATYESGFVIDKFPISRPNLTFSTLTVSNMSPEDSSIYLCSAIGTWGAEAFFGQGTRLTVV.

This clonotype was counted ten times or more. The V gene is TRBV6-6, the J gene TRBJ2-5; no reliable D call. The germline V gene has CDR1 MNHNY and CDR2 SVGAGI (reference sequence). Trimming cost V 4 bases and J 3 bases, with 12 bases left between them. The CDR3 is 14 residues long. The CDR3: CASSFPDLEETQYF. In nucleotides, the CDR3 is TGTGCCAGCAGTTTCCCCGACTTAGAAGAGACCCAGTACTTC.

This clonotype was seen more than once but under ten times. The CDR3 nucleotides read TGTGCCAGCAGTTTAGACCGGGCGCGCCCTGGCTACACCTTC. It specifies CASSLDRARPGYTF. This chain links TRBV12-3 or TRBV12-4 with TRBJ1-2, with D hard to call. V gave up 1 base and J gave up 7 bases, with 13 bases separating them. The CDR3 consists of 14 residues.

The J gene is TRBJ1-1, the V gene TRBV5-1; 8 bases match TRBD1. Germline V gene sequence: CDR1 SGHRS, CDR2 YFSETQ. V trimming: 5 bases; J trimming: 7 bases; junction bases outside the gene matches: 7. The CDR3 is made up of 13 amino acids. The CDR3 nucleotides read TGCGCCAGCAGAACCTCACAGGGGGGTGAAGCTTTCTTT. Its protein product is CASRTSQGGEAFF.